The sequence of this T cell receptor (beta chain) was determined in a study of blood T cells in healthy people across ages (dated by TCRdb to between 2015 and 2016). In terms of the full investigation: In model experiments, roughly one uniquely barcoded TCR beta cDNA molecule per two T cells was captured by template switching. The study measured age-related changes in TCR beta repertoire diversity using deep sequencing normalized with unique cDNA molecular identifiers. The donors were split into four age groups: young (average around 15 years), middle-aged (roughly 40), aged (approximately 59) and long-lived (under 90). Donors of different ages were randomly distributed across sequencing lanes to avoid experimental bias. Using the same blood draw, the study looked at two additional independent replicas of 1 million unique cDNA reads for two donors, one aged 18 to 29 and the other aged 80 or older.

To prepare the library, 5' RACE was applied. TCRdb records Illumina HiSeq 2500 as the sequencer. The second PCR ran for about 7 to 11 cycles and used a J-beta primer mix along with a sample-barcoded 5' primer. A unique molecular identifier was introduced onto each TCR beta cDNA molecule by a template-switch 5' adaptor carrying 12 random nucleotides. At least 2.5 million CDR3-containing paired-end reads were obtained from each sample. First-strand cDNA synthesis was performed from all RNA using the Mint cDNA synthesis kit, with priming by a TRBC-specific oligonucleotide. All cDNA was treated with uracil-DNA glycosylase and then went through a first 18-cycle PCR with the universal primers M1SS and BC2_uni_R. The authors processed their data as follows. Normalization of each sample was performed by random selection of 1 million high-quality reads, each carrying a distinct molecular identifier. Reads with shared molecular identifiers were discarded instead of being binned into consensus sequences. CDR3 identification, clonotype clustering and error correction used MiTCR with a Q25 quality threshold and the strictest error-elimination algorithm. A nonparametric unseen species model with Euler transformation was used to estimate a lower bound on total TCR beta diversity. TCRdb reanalyzed the raw reads on its own, using fastp at Q25 for trimming and MiXCR for clone calling, and kept in-frame beta chains. Rows are unified per CDR3 protein, each entry keeping the most common DNA and genes. The V and J calls follow TCRdb's processing rather than the paper's. This sample holds under 950,000 distinct CDR3 sequences; 22% were observed only once. The ten most abundant clones make up around a fifth of the sample.

CDR1 is given as DFQATT and CDR2 as SNEGSKA, both from the germline V gene (reference sequence). Trimming costs V 5 bases and J 6 bases, and their ends lie 13 bases apart. The CDR3 measures 12 amino acids from cysteine to phenylalanine. CDR3 DNA only is kept here, 36 bases in frame from base 1. The donors were around 39 Caucasian individuals from Russia, aged roughly 6 to 100 years, who were systemically healthy. Ten milliliters of peripheral blood were drawn from each donor into EDTA-treated Vacutainer tubes. Ficoll-Paque density-gradient centrifugation was used to isolate PBMCs, with at least 6 million obtained per sample. Trizol reagent was used to extract total RNA from PBMCs, with at least 6 micrograms per sample. For every donor, an aliquot of PBMCs went through flow cytometry to measure the percentages of naive CD45RAhigh/CD27high T cells. With regard to this clonotype: Its antigen is unknown. No qualities accompany the bases; no much larger clone lies one base away.

General conclusions and limits of the study: The percentage of naive T cells measured by flow cytometry correlated strongly with observed TCR beta diversity. Compared with the aged group, the long-lived group had more naive CD4+ T cells, fewer expanded clones and increased TCR diversity, a pattern suggesting age selection. Because profiling used bulk unsorted PBMCs, naive and antigen-experienced compartments could not be compared conclusively. Total diversity estimates from one million sequenced T cells were considered lower bounds and underestimates. Observed TCR beta diversity per million T cells fell roughly linearly with age, and a significant reduction was already apparent by age around 40. Because donor CMV infection status was unknown, age-related changes in expanded clonotypes were potentially confounded.

The TCR originated in a man aged 65 to 85 in good health. The rearrangement joined TRBV20-1 to TRBJ1-1, and possibly TRBD1, on 5 matching bases. Sequenced sample: blood. The DNA reads as follows: TGCAGTGCTCGGGAGGGGTGGTCTGAAGCTTTCTTT. It translates to CSAREGWSEAFF.